The TCR beta chain under discussion was sequenced for a study of OX40 agonist ivuxolimab in advanced cancers. Trimming removed 1 base from V and 1 base from J, with 5 bases in between. The germline V gene has CDR1 SNHLY and CDR2 FYNNEI. The CDR3 is 13 amino acids. The assay was immunoSEQ multiplex PCR, and TCRdb's table has in-frame clones only and misses some. The top ten clones hold 40% to 55% of a sample with approximately 23,000 clones, roughly 86% of them seen once. This clonotype was sampled from an adult with an advanced solid tumor such as melanoma, head and neck, liver or kidney cancer. This chain connects TRBV2 to TRBJ2-7; D not certain. The source material was CD4+ or CD8+ T cells sorted from blood, sampled in a trial of the OX40 agonist ivuxolimab. CDR3 bases: TGTGCCAGCAGTGAAGGGGTATCCTACGAGCAGTACTTC. Protein sequence: CASSEGVSYEQYF.